This TCR beta chain was identified during a study of T-cell reconstitution after alpha-beta-depleted transplantation in children. Study-level findings and limits: At the one-year point after transplant, T-cell counts and TCRbeta diversity were found to come mostly from T cells that had been newly produced. At day 60, the high TCRbeta diversity found in some patients originated from recipient T cells and thymic progenitors that had survived. The origin of alpha-beta T cells about two months after transplant was reportedly several hundred expanded graft clones.

Germline CDR1 reads ENHRY; CDR2 reads SYGVKD. The CDR3 runs to 11 residues. A note on this clonotype: Its antigen is currently unknown. This may be a read error, as it is one base from a much larger clone.

This sample's TCRbeta library carried unique molecular identifier barcodes. One entry per CDR3 protein, called by TCRdb with MiXCR from the PCR reads. The sample holds hundreds of thousands of distinct CDR3 sequences, around 13% seen once. Sample: PBMCs, taken before TCRalphabeta/CD19-depleted stem cell transplant. This rearrangement joins TRBV10-3 to TRBJ2-1; TRBD2 matches at 7 bases. The sequence was obtained from a girl aged 2 to 9 with congenital amegakaryocytic thrombocytopenia, due to receive a stem cell transplant. CDR3 nucleotides: TGTGCCGTTGGGGGGGTCAATGAGCATTTCTTC. As protein: CAVGGVNEHFF.